A single sample gave rise to the 31 T cell receptor beta chains below, sequenced in a study of cytomegalovirus exposure and HLA in healthy donors (dated 2017 in TCRdb). Libraries were built with the immunoSEQ multiplex PCR assay. For the multiplex PCR, a mixture combining 60 forward primers for TCR Vbeta segments and 13 reverse primers for TCR Jbeta segments was used. In its TCRdb copy, this immuneACCESS table keeps in-frame sequences only and misses some clones. Where compared with another copy, unresolved V genes explain less than half of these, and the others have no known cause. The sample table holds about 160,000 clones, of which roughly 78% were seen once. 1% of the sample belongs to the ten largest clones. The sample consisted of PBMCs. The receptor set was obtained from a woman between 45 and 60 years old in good health and CMV-seropositive.

V and J are TRBV2 and TRBJ2-2; 8 positions agree with TRBD1. V dropped 4 bases and J dropped 2; count of bases not matched to a gene: 3. CDR3 length: 15 residues. CDR1 and CDR2 (germline): SNHLY, FYNNEI. The DNA for the CDR3 is TGTGCCAGCAGTGGGCAGGGGGCCAACACCGGGGAGCTGTTTTTT. Residues: CASSGQGANTGELFF.

The chain combines TRBV11-2 with TRBJ1-4, with a possible D match to TRBD1 (6 bases). Trimming stripped 7 bases from V and 8 bases from J, with 8 bases between. Germline V gene lookup returns CDR1 SGHAT and CDR2 FQNNGV. This CDR3 contains 11 residues. In nucleotides, the CDR3 is TGTGCCAGCACCCAGGGGGAAAAACTGTTTTTT. The encoded protein is CASTQGEKLFF.

The DNA for the CDR3 is TGTGCCAGCCAGCTGACATCTCACCATCAGCCCCAGCATTTT. Encoded protein: CASQLTSHHQPQHF. The chain has TRBV2 and TRBJ1-5; no clear D gene. The CDR3 is 14 amino acids. V was cut by 8 bases and J by 5 bases, with 16 bases left in between. The germline V gene encodes CDR1 SNHLY and CDR2 FYNNEI. Supplemented by reference TRBV2 and TRBJ1-5, the full variable domain reads EPEVTQTPSHQVTQMGQEVILRCVPISNHLYFYWYRQILGQKVEFLVSFYNNEISEKSEIFDDQFSVERPDGSNFTLKIRSTKLEDSAMYFCASQLTSHHQPQHFGDGTRLSIL.

There are a few counts of this clone. The rearrangement uses TRBV28 and TRBJ2-2; no reliable D call. V lost 1 base to trimming and J lost 2 bases, with 11 bases between them. The CDR3 covers 16 residues. Germline V gene sequence: CDR1 MDHEN, CDR2 SYDVKM. CDR3 region: CASSLFGQINTGELFF. The CDR3 bases are TGTGCCAGCAGTTTATTTGGCCAGATTAACACCGGGGAGCTGTTTTTT.

The chain joins TRBV15 to TRBJ2-5; D perhaps matches TRBD1 (7 bases). This CDR3 is built from 16 residues. Looked up from germline, CDR1 is LNHNV and CDR2 is YYDKDF (reference sequence). Trimming took 8 bases from V and 1 from J, leaving 20 bases between them. The CDR3 sequence is CATLARRGLGQETQYF. The CDR3 coding sequence is TGTGCCACCCTAGCGAGGAGGGGGCTAGGCCAAGAGACCCAGTACTTC. The full variable domain, with the rest looked up from reference TRBV15 and TRBJ2-5, is DAMVIQNPRYQVTQFGKPVTLSCSQTLNHNVMYWYQQKSSQAPKLLFHYYDKDFNNEADTPDNFQSRRPNTSFCFLDIRSPGLGDTAMYLCATLARRGLGQETQYFGPGTRLLVL.

This chain uses TRBV29-1 with TRBJ2-7; a weak D match, TRBD2 (6 bases). CDR1 is SQVTM, CDR2 ANQGSEA, per germline. The V and J ends lost 2 bases and 0 bases respectively, with 14 bases between them. The CDR3 sequence is 15 residues long. In DNA, the CDR3 is TGCAGCGTTGAAAGGGGTAGCGGAGCCTCCTACGAGCAGTACTTC. Amino acid sequence: CSVERGSGASYEQYF.

The rearrangement links TRBV11-2 to TRBJ2-2, with D tentatively TRBD2 (5 bases). CDR1 is SGHAT, CDR2 FQNNGV, per germline. This CDR3 comprises 15 residues. V was cut by 5 bases and J by 1 base, with 11 bases left in between. CDR3 in DNA: TGTGCCAGCAGCCTCTGGAGCGGGAACACCGGGGAGCTGTTTTTT. Translation gives CASSLWSGNTGELFF.

The chain employs TRBV7-2 and TRBJ2-1; the match to TRBD2 covers 7 bases. The V gene end was trimmed by 4 bases and the J gene end by 5 bases; junction bases not matched to a gene: 8. Germline V CDR1 and CDR2: SGHTA, FQGNSA. The CDR3 runs to 15 residues. The CDR3 is CASSWGGRVDNEQFF. The CDR3, as DNA: TGTGCCAGCAGCTGGGGGGGGAGGGTGGACAATGAGCAGTTCTTC. The entire variable domain, with the rest obtained from reference TRBV7-2 and TRBJ2-1, is as follows: GAGVSQSPSNKVTEKGKDVELRCDPISGHTALYWYRQSLGQGLEFLIYFQGNSAPDKSGLPSDRFSAERTGGSVSTLTIQRTQQEDSAVYLCASSWGGRVDNEQFFGPGTRLTVL.

This clone was seen a handful of times. This CDR3 reads CASSLFSGYYEQYF. The CDR3 region has the DNA TGTGCCAGCAGTCTCTTTAGCGGGTATTACGAGCAGTACTTC. V usage is TRBV28 and J usage is TRBJ2-7; 7 nucleotides align to TRBD2. Germline CDR1 and CDR2: MDHEN and SYDVKM. The CDR3 has 14 amino acids. Germline trimming cut 5 bases from V and 4 bases from J; bases unmatched to any gene: 8.

On this clone itself: One end of the junction fails to match germline, which may point to a read error. This sequence joins TRBV6-6 and TRBJ2-1; TRBD2 might be the D (5 bases). The germline V gene encodes CDR1 MNHNY and CDR2 SVGAGI (reference sequence). The CDR3 runs 14 residues. This CDR3 is CASNQPSSYNERFF. The CDR3 nucleotides read TGTGCCAGCAATCAACCTAGCTCCTACAATGAGCGGTTCTTC.

The J gene is TRBJ1-4, the V gene TRBV7-2, with unresolved D. Germline CDR1 reads SGHTA; CDR2 reads FQGNSA. The CDR3 runs to 10 residues. V gave up 4 bases and J gave up 8 bases, with 2 bases separating them. This CDR3 reads CASSSEKLFF. The DNA for the CDR3 is TGTGCCAGCAGCTCAGAAAAACTGTTTTTT.

This chain connects TRBV18 to TRBJ2-7; TRBD1 matches at 7 bases. The germline gives CDR1 KGHSH, CDR2 LQKENI. The ends lost 3 bases at V and 3 bases at J; junction bases unmatched: 14. The CDR3 contains 17 residues. The CDR3 coding sequence is TGTGCCAGCTCACCCGGACCGGGACAGAATAACTACTACGAGCAGTACTTC. It is translated as CASSPGPGQNNYYEQYF.

In DNA, the CDR3 is TGTGCCAGCAGCTTGGGGCTAGCGGGAGGGCGCGGGACCGGGGAGCTGTTTTTT. Amino acid sequence: CASSLGLAGGRGTGELFF. The V and J genes are TRBV5-5 and TRBJ2-2, with TRBD2 identical over 12 bases. Germline CDR1 is SGHKS and CDR2 is YYEKEE (reference sequence). With 0 bases clipped from V and 5 bases from J, the junction kept 8 bases outside the gene matches. The CDR3 length is 18 residues.

CDR3 protein: CASSSPSRGREGEQFF. CDR3 bases: TGTGCCAGCAGTTCGCCCTCTCGCGGGAGGGAAGGTGAGCAGTTCTTC. The V call is TRBV6-5, the J call TRBJ2-1; 9 nucleotides line up with TRBD2. The V and J ends lost 4 bases and 9 bases, in that order; junction bases with no gene match: 13. The CDR3 has 16 residues. Germline V CDR1 and CDR2: MNHEY, SVGAGI.

This sequence joins TRBV7-9 and TRBJ2-7; 8 bases line up with TRBD1. Germline assignment: CDR1 SEHNR and CDR2 FQNEAQ (reference sequence). Germline trimming cut 5 bases from V and 3 bases from J; bases unmatched to any gene: 6. The CDR3 sequence is 14 residues long. This CDR3 reads CASSQGQGGYEQYF. CDR3 in DNA: TGTGCCAGCAGCCAAGGACAGGGTGGCTACGAGCAGTACTTC. Together with reference TRBV7-9 and TRBJ2-7, the CDR3 gives the full variable domain: DTGVSQNPRHKITKRGQNVTFRCDPISEHNRLYWYRQTLGQGPEFLTYFQNEAQLEKSRLLSDRFSAERPKGSFSTLEIQRTEQGDSAMYLCASSQGQGGYEQYFGPGTRLTVT.

The V call is TRBV4-2, the J call TRBJ2-3, with a weak D call TRBD2 (6 bases). This CDR3 region has 14 residues. The germline CDR1 and CDR2 sequences are LGHNA and YNFKEQ. V was pared by 1 base and J by 3 bases, with 8 bases between. CDR3 in amino acids: CASSQGRGTDTQYF. For the CDR3, the DNA is TGTGCCAGCAGCCAAGGGAGGGGAACAGATACGCAGTATTTT.

This clone appeared once. The chain combines TRBV7-2 with TRBJ1-1; the D is unclear. The CDR3 length is 13 residues. The V gene's germline CDR1 is SGHTA and CDR2 FQGNSA. Trimming took 6 bases from V and 1 from J, leaving 9 bases between them. Written as DNA, the CDR3 is TGTGCCAGCAGGATAGGGAGGAACACTGAAGCTTTCTTT. Its protein is CASRIGRNTEAFF.

The chain carries TRBV19 and TRBJ1-1, with D tentatively TRBD1 (5 bases). Trimming took 3 bases from V and 3 from J, leaving 11 bases between them. Germline V gene data show CDR1 as LNHDA and CDR2 as SQIVND (reference sequence). The CDR3 has 14 residues. The CDR3 region is CASSMVGLYTEAFF. The CDR3 bases are TGTGCCAGTAGTATGGTGGGGCTTTACACTGAAGCTTTCTTT.

V gene TRBV6-6 combines with J gene TRBJ2-1; TRBD2 matches 13 bases. This CDR3 is 14 amino acids long. Germline assignment: CDR1 MNHNY and CDR2 SVGAGI (reference sequence). Trimming at V came to 6 bases and at J to 4 bases, leaving 0 bases not matched to a gene. CDR3 sequence reads: CASRLAGGYNEQFF. The CDR3 bases are TGTGCCAGCAGACTAGCGGGAGGGTACAATGAGCAGTTCTTC.

This clone came up a few times. This chain uses TRBV7-8 with TRBJ1-1, with D hard to call. V lost 1 base and J 8 bases, leaving 11 bases between the germline ends. CDR1 SGHVS and CDR2 FQNEAQ come from the germline V gene. The length of the CDR3 is 13 residues. CDR3 DNA sequence: TGTGCCAGCAGCTTAGGAGGGTTAGGGGAAGCTTTCTTT. Translating gives CASSLGGLGEAFF.

The chain joins TRBV7-9 to TRBJ2-1; 11 bases line up with TRBD1. Germline V lookup: CDR1 SEHNR, CDR2 FQNEAQ (reference sequence). CDR3 length: 15 amino acids. V lost 6 bases, J lost 4 bases, and 5 bases stayed unmatched. The CDR3 sequence: CASSRDRGNYNEQFF. Written as DNA, the CDR3 is TGTGCCAGCAGTCGGGACAGGGGGAATTACAATGAGCAGTTCTTC.

The chain links TRBV7-2 to TRBJ1-1, with 7 bases identical to TRBD1. Per germline, CDR1 SGHTA and CDR2 FQGNSA. This CDR3 spans 15 amino acids. V shed 5 bases, J shed 0 bases, and the junction held 6 bases outside the gene matches. The CDR3 is CASSERGTVNTEAFF. CDR3 DNA: TGTGCCAGCAGCGAACGGGGGACAGTGAACACTGAAGCTTTCTTT.

The chain carries TRBV6-1 and TRBJ1-5, with D maybe TRBD1 (6 bases). The germline CDR1 and CDR2 sequences are MNHNS and SASEGT. The V end lost 2 bases, the J end lost 3 bases, and 17 bases lay between the germline ends. The CDR3 covers 17 residues. CDR3 amino acids: CASSERRQTGSNQPQHF. CDR3 DNA sequence: TGTGCCAGCAGTGAAAGGAGACAAACAGGGTCCAATCAGCCCCAGCATTTT.

The V and J genes are TRBV18 and TRBJ1-4, with D unclear. This CDR3 contains 11 residues. Trimming removed 3 bases from V and 7 bases from J, with 3 bases in between. Germline values: CDR1 KGHSH, CDR2 LQKENI. The CDR3 coding sequence is TGTGCCAGCTCACCGGCTGAAAAACTGTTTTTT. It is translated as CASSPAEKLFF.

V and J are TRBV30 and TRBJ1-1; D ambiguous. Trimming took off 0 bases at V and 9 bases at J, with 14 bases between the two ends. Germline CDR1 reads GTSNPN; CDR2 reads SVGIG (reference sequence). CDR3 length: 13 amino acids. The chain's CDR3 is CAWSVHGVFQAFF. In nucleotides, the CDR3 is TGTGCCTGGAGTGTACACGGGGTTTTTCAAGCTTTCTTT.

The gene calls are TRBV7-6 and TRBJ1-3, with TRBD1 identical over 7 bases. The CDR3 is made up of 17 amino acids. With 4 bases clipped from V and 0 bases from J, the junction kept 9 bases outside the gene matches. The germline gives CDR1 SGHVS, CDR2 FNYEAQ. DNA for the CDR3: TGTGCCAGCAGCTGGCCCAGGGGGACAGTCTCTGGAAACACCATATATTTT. Amino acid sequence: CASSWPRGTVSGNTIYF.

The chain carries TRBV7-9 and TRBJ1-4; 9 bases are a match to TRBD1. From germline, CDR1 is SEHNR and CDR2 FQNEAQ (reference sequence). This CDR3 has 14 residues. The trim removed 5 bases at V and 8 bases at J, leaving 6 bases unmatched. The CDR3 loop reads CASSRDREGEKLFF. In DNA, the CDR3 is TGTGCCAGCAGCAGGGACAGGGAGGGAGAAAAACTGTTTTTT.

The chain couples TRBV9 to TRBJ2-1, with 8 bases aligning to TRBD2. The CDR3 is 14 residues long. Trimming cost V 2 bases and J 3 bases; bases outside gene matches: 1. Germline assignment: CDR1 SGDLS and CDR2 YYNGEE. The CDR3 loop reads CASSVSGIYNEQFF. CDR3 DNA: TGTGCCAGCAGCGTTAGCGGGATCTACAATGAGCAGTTCTTC.

The genes are TRBV18 and TRBJ1-5, with no clear D. The CDR3 length is 12 residues. CDR1 and CDR2 (germline): KGHSH, LQKENI. Trimming shortened V by 5 bases and J by 3 bases, and 5 bases separated the two germline ends. CDR3: CASSGNNQPQHF. CDR3 bases: TGTGCCAGCTCAGGCAACAATCAGCCCCAGCATTTT.

In its sample, this clone was seen a few times. The genes are TRBV7-6 and TRBJ2-7; D may be TRBD1 (5 bases). Trimming took off 3 bases at V and 1 base at J, with 10 bases between the two ends. Germline V gives CDR1 SGHVS, CDR2 FNYEAQ. The CDR3 is 14 amino acids. The DNA for the CDR3 is TGTGCCAGCAGCTTGAAGACAGCATCCTACGAGCAGTACTTC. Protein sequence: CASSLKTASYEQYF. Based on the CDR3 plus reference TRBV7-6 and TRBJ2-7, the full variable domain is GAGVSQSPRYKVTKRGQDVALRCDPISGHVSLYWYRQALGQGPEFLTYFNYEAQQDKSGLPNDRFSAERPEGSISTLTIQRTEQRDSAMYRCASSLKTASYEQYFGPGTRLTVT.

J is TRBJ1-1 and V is TRBV28; D gene unclear. Germline V gene lookup returns CDR1 MDHEN and CDR2 SYDVKM. V was cut by 8 bases and J by 3 bases, with 10 bases left in between. The CDR3 length is 12 residues. CDR3 bases: TGTGCCAGCTCGGGTCAGCACACTGAAGCTTTCTTT. Translation: CASSGQHTEAFF. The whole variable domain, filled in from reference TRBV28 and TRBJ1-1, reads DVKVTQSSRYLVKRTGEKVFLECVQDMDHENMFWYRQDPGLGLRLIYFSYDVKMKEKGDIPEGYSVSREKKERFSLILESASTNQTSMYLCASSGQHTEAFFGQGTRLTVV.